The rows below give T cell receptor beta chains drawn from one sample of a study of shared clonotypes between healthy human individuals. The protocol was immunoSEQ multiplex PCR, while the TCRdb copy is restricted to in-frame clones and leaves out a portion. There are just over 2,000,000 clones in the sample; roughly 94% occur only once, and 0.13% lies in the top ten. The source material was naive CD4+ T cells sorted from blood. The receptors derive from a man between 18 and 29 years old in good health. CDR3s include the opening cysteine and the closing phenylalanine or tryptophan. The D gene is left open where the match is weak. Not every row has a clone size; where given, it reads once, few, many or a size class.

J gene: TRBJ2-7
clone size: .
V gene: TRBV19
D gene: TRBD1
CDR3 DNA: TGTGCCAGTAGTACTTGGACAGGAGACGAGCAGTACTTC
CDR3 protein: CASSTWTGDEQYF

J gene: TRBJ1-2
clone size: .
V gene: TRBV5-4
D gene: TRBD1
CDR3 DNA: TGTGCCAGCAGCTGGGACAGCTGGGCAGCCGGCGACACTGGCTACACCTTC
CDR3 protein: CASSWDSWAAGDTGYTF

J gene: TRBJ1-6
clone size: .
V gene: TRBV30
D gene: TRBD1
CDR3 DNA: TGTGCCTGGGGAGAGGGACAGTCGAATTCACCCCTCCACTTT
CDR3 protein: CAWGEGQSNSPLHF

J gene: TRBJ2-3
clone size: .
V gene: TRBV4-2
D gene: .
CDR3 DNA: TGTGCCAGCAGCCAAGATGAAGGGGCGGGGACTAGCACAGATACGCAGTATTTT
CDR3 protein: CASSQDEGAGTSTDTQYF

J gene: TRBJ2-7
clone size: .
V gene: TRBV12-5
D gene: .
CDR3 DNA: TGTGCTAGTGGTTTAGACGGGCTCCTCGCTCACTTC
CDR3 protein: CASGLDGLLAHF

J gene: TRBJ2-3
clone size: .
V gene: TRBV18
D gene: TRBD1
CDR3 DNA: TGTGCCAGCTCACCACAGAAGGGGGCCACAGATACGCAGTATTTT
CDR3 protein: CASSPQKGATDTQYF

J gene: TRBJ2-7
clone size: .
V gene: TRBV19
D gene: .
CDR3 DNA: TGTGCCAGTAGTATGAACAGTATCCTGTCCTACGAGCAGTACTTC
CDR3 protein: CASSMNSILSYEQYF

J gene: TRBJ1-1
clone size: .
V gene: TRBV28
D gene: .
CDR3 DNA: TGTGCCAGCAGGGGAGGGGGACGGGCTGAAGCTTTCTTT
CDR3 protein: CASRGGGRAEAFF

J gene: TRBJ1-6
clone size: .
V gene: TRBV7-3
D gene: .
CDR3 DNA: TGTGCCAGCAGCTTAAGCCACGGTACTTCACCCCTCCACTTT
CDR3 protein: CASSLSHGTSPLHF

J gene: TRBJ2-7
clone size: .
V gene: TRBV6-5
D gene: .
CDR3 DNA: TGTGCCAGCAGTACAACACCGGTCTACGAGCAGTACTTC
CDR3 protein: CASSTTPVYEQYF

J gene: TRBJ2-7
clone size: .
V gene: TRBV5-1
D gene: TRBD1
CDR3 DNA: TGCGCCAGCAGCTTGAGCAACAGGGGGCTGGTTTACGAGCAGTACTTC
CDR3 protein: CASSLSNRGLVYEQYF

J gene: TRBJ2-3
clone size: .
V gene: TRBV11-2
D gene: .
CDR3 DNA: TGTGCCAGCAGTGCCACTAGGGGGGGGTGGACAGATACGCAGTATTTT
CDR3 protein: CASSATRGGWTDTQYF

J gene: TRBJ1-1
clone size: .
V gene: TRBV9
D gene: .
CDR3 DNA: TGTGCCAGCAGCGCCCGAGAGGGGGGCACTGAAGCTTTCTTT
CDR3 protein: CASSAREGGTEAFF

J gene: TRBJ2-5
clone size: .
V gene: TRBV30
D gene: TRBD2
CDR3 DNA: TGTGCCTCCCGGCGAGCGGGGGGGCCCGAGACCCAGTACTTC
CDR3 protein: CASRRAGGPETQYF

J gene: TRBJ2-4
clone size: .
V gene: TRBV6-5
D gene: .
CDR3 DNA: TGTGCCAGCAGTTACGGGATCGGGGGTGCCAAAAACATTCAGTACTTC
CDR3 protein: CASSYGIGGAKNIQYF

J gene: TRBJ2-3
clone size: .
V gene: TRBV7-2
D gene: TRBD2
CDR3 DNA: TGTGCCAGCAGCTTACTAGCGGGGTCGGATACGCAGTATTTT
CDR3 protein: CASSLLAGSDTQYF

J gene: TRBJ2-3
clone size: .
V gene: TRBV20-1
D gene: TRBD2
CDR3 DNA: TGCAGTGCCGCGGGAGCAGATACGCAGTATTTT
CDR3 protein: CSAAGADTQYF

J gene: TRBJ2-6
clone size: .
V gene: TRBV28
D gene: .
CDR3 DNA: TGTGCCAGCAGTTTAACTCCAGGTTCTGGGGCCAACGTCCTGACTTTC
CDR3 protein: CASSLTPGSGANVLTF

J gene: TRBJ1-2
clone size: .
V gene: TRBV29-1
D gene: .
CDR3 DNA: TGCAGCGTTGAAGATCGGAGGGGGACGTACAGCTCTAACTATGGCTACACCTTC
CDR3 protein: CSVEDRRGTYSSNYGYTF

J gene: TRBJ2-5
clone size: .
V gene: TRBV7-2
D gene: TRBD2
CDR3 DNA: TGTGCCAGCAGCTTACCCGAGGGACTAGCGGGAAACCAAGAGACCCAGTACTTC
CDR3 protein: CASSLPEGLAGNQETQYF

J gene: TRBJ2-3
clone size: .
V gene: TRBV18
D gene: .
CDR3 DNA: TGTGCCAGCTCACCAAGCCTGCTAGCGAGCCTCAACACAGATACGCAGTATTTT
CDR3 protein: CASSPSLLASLNTDTQYF

J gene: TRBJ2-7
clone size: .
V gene: TRBV11-2
D gene: TRBD2
CDR3 DNA: TGTGCCAGCAGCTTATCCGGGGGGGGTCACGCCTCCTACGAGCAGTACTTC
CDR3 protein: CASSLSGGGHASYEQYF

J gene: TRBJ2-7
clone size: .
V gene: TRBV4-3
D gene: TRBD2
CDR3 DNA: TGCGCCAGCAGCCAAGAAGCTAGCGGGAGAAACGAGCAGTACTTC
CDR3 protein: CASSQEASGRNEQYF

J gene: TRBJ1-5
clone size: .
V gene: TRBV5-1
D gene: .
CDR3 DNA: TGCGCCAGCAGCGCCGAGGGCAATCAGCCCCAGCATTTT
CDR3 protein: CASSAEGNQPQHF

J gene: TRBJ2-7
clone size: once
V gene: TRBV5-4
D gene: TRBD2
CDR3 DNA: TGTGCCAGCAGCTTGCCTAGCGGGAGGGCCAGAAACGAGCAGTACTTC
CDR3 protein: CASSLPSGRARNEQYF

J gene: TRBJ1-4
clone size: .
V gene: TRBV18
D gene: .
CDR3 DNA: TGTGCCAGCTCACCGAGGGGAGGGACTAATGAAAAACTGTTTTTT
CDR3 protein: CASSPRGGTNEKLFF

J gene: TRBJ1-6
clone size: .
V gene: TRBV7-8
D gene: .
CDR3 DNA: TGTGCCAGCAGCTTAGAGGCAGGGGTTCGATCACCCCTCCACTTT
CDR3 protein: CASSLEAGVRSPLHF

J gene: TRBJ2-7
clone size: .
V gene: TRBV10-1
D gene: TRBD1
CDR3 DNA: TGCGCCAGCGCCGGACAGGGGGCTTACGAGCAGTACTTC
CDR3 protein: CASAGQGAYEQYF

J gene: TRBJ1-3
clone size: .
V gene: TRBV10-3
D gene: .
CDR3 DNA: TGTGCCATCAAAGCTTCCTCTTCCTCTGGAAACACCATATATTTT
CDR3 protein: CAIKASSSSGNTIYF

J gene: TRBJ1-2
clone size: once
V gene: TRBV11-2
D gene: TRBD1
CDR3 DNA: TGTGCCAGCAGCTTAGAGGCAGGGGGCTTTGGCTACACCTTC
CDR3 protein: CASSLEAGGFGYTF

J gene: TRBJ2-7
clone size: .
V gene: TRBV18
D gene: TRBD1
CDR3 DNA: TGTGCCAGCTCACCAAAGGGACAGGGGCAATACGAGCAGTACTTC
CDR3 protein: CASSPKGQGQYEQYF

J gene: TRBJ2-3
clone size: .
V gene: TRBV5-1
D gene: TRBD1
CDR3 DNA: TGCGCCAGCAGCAGCCCGGACAGGGGAGATACGCAGTATTTT
CDR3 protein: CASSSPDRGDTQYF

J gene: TRBJ2-1
clone size: .
V gene: TRBV13
D gene: .
CDR3 DNA: TGTGCCAGCAGCTCCCGCCGAAGGCAGGGGAACAATGAGCAGTTCTTC
CDR3 protein: CASSSRRRQGNNEQFF

J gene: TRBJ1-1
clone size: .
V gene: TRBV2
D gene: .
CDR3 DNA: TGTGCGGGCGCGGTGTTGATGGGTACTGAAGCTTTCTTT
CDR3 protein: CAGAVLMGTEAFF

J gene: TRBJ1-5
clone size: .
V gene: TRBV19
D gene: TRBD1
CDR3 DNA: TGTGCCAGTACCTCGGGACAGGGGGCTGGTAGCAATCAGCCCCAGCATTTT
CDR3 protein: CASTSGQGAGSNQPQHF

J gene: TRBJ2-7
clone size: .
V gene: TRBV27
D gene: .
CDR3 DNA: TGTGCCAGCAGTTTAGGCCAGGGATTTTACGAGCAGTACTTC
CDR3 protein: CASSLGQGFYEQYF

J gene: TRBJ1-6
clone size: .
V gene: TRBV5-5
D gene: .
CDR3 DNA: TGTGCCAGCAGCTTCCCGGGGTCGCCCCTCCACTTT
CDR3 protein: CASSFPGSPLHF

J gene: TRBJ2-1
clone size: once
V gene: TRBV5-1
D gene: .
CDR3 DNA: TGCGCCAGCAGCCCCTTGCTTGGGGGCTCCTACAATGAGCAGTTCTTC
CDR3 protein: CASSPLLGGSYNEQFF

J gene: TRBJ1-1
clone size: .
V gene: TRBV10-2
D gene: .
CDR3 DNA: TGCGCCAGCAGGACCGGGGACGGAAGCTCGACTGAAGCTTTCTTT
CDR3 protein: CASRTGDGSSTEAFF

J gene: TRBJ2-3
clone size: .
V gene: TRBV6-1
D gene: TRBD2
CDR3 DNA: TGTGCCAGCAGTGATCTAGGGACTAAGGCAGATACGCAGTATTTT
CDR3 protein: CASSDLGTKADTQYF

J gene: TRBJ1-2
clone size: .
V gene: TRBV11-2
D gene: .
CDR3 DNA: TGTGCCAGCAGCTTAGGCCCCCCAGGGCCGGATGGCTACACCTTC
CDR3 protein: CASSLGPPGPDGYTF

J gene: TRBJ1-6
clone size: .
V gene: TRBV6-5
D gene: .
CDR3 DNA: TGTGCCAGTTGGGCAGGGTCCTTTTATAATTCACCCCTCCACTTT
CDR3 protein: CASWAGSFYNSPLHF

J gene: TRBJ2-7
clone size: .
V gene: TRBV2
D gene: .
CDR3 DNA: TGTGCCAGCAGTGAACTGGGTAACTACGAGCAGTACTTC
CDR3 protein: CASSELGNYEQYF

J gene: TRBJ2-2
clone size: .
V gene: TRBV11-3
D gene: TRBD1
CDR3 DNA: TGTGCCAGCAGCCCAGGCCAGGGGGCGTCTGGGGAGCTGTTTTTT
CDR3 protein: CASSPGQGASGELFF

J gene: TRBJ1-1
clone size: .
V gene: TRBV25-1
D gene: TRBD1
CDR3 DNA: TGTGCCAGCAGTGAAAACATTCGGACAGGGACTATGAACACTGAAGCTTTCTTT
CDR3 protein: CASSENIRTGTMNTEAFF

J gene: TRBJ2-5
clone size: .
V gene: TRBV18
D gene: .
CDR3 DNA: TGTGCCAGCTCACCCTATCGGATACAGGGAGAGGAGACCCAGTACTTC
CDR3 protein: CASSPYRIQGEETQYF

J gene: TRBJ1-1
clone size: .
V gene: TRBV9
D gene: TRBD1
CDR3 DNA: TGTGCCAGCAGCGCCAGACAGGGGATGGACACTGAAGCTTTCTTT
CDR3 protein: CASSARQGMDTEAFF

J gene: TRBJ1-1
clone size: .
V gene: TRBV10-3
D gene: .
CDR3 DNA: TGTGCCATCAGTGAGGGTGGAGGGAACACTGAAGCTTTCTTT
CDR3 protein: CAISEGGGNTEAFF

J gene: TRBJ2-1
clone size: .
V gene: TRBV6-4
D gene: TRBD2
CDR3 DNA: TGTGCCAGCAGTGAAAGCGGGGGCTACAATGAGCAGTTCTTC
CDR3 protein: CASSESGGYNEQFF

J gene: TRBJ2-5
clone size: .
V gene: TRBV9
D gene: .
CDR3 DNA: TGTGCCAGCAGCGTAGCCACCCCCGGGGGTATGGGGGAGACCCAGTACTTC
CDR3 protein: CASSVATPGGMGETQYF

J gene: TRBJ2-3
clone size: .
V gene: TRBV2
D gene: TRBD2
CDR3 DNA: TGTGCCAGCAGTGTAGCGGGGGGTGGCACAGATACGCAGTATTTT
CDR3 protein: CASSVAGGGTDTQYF

J gene: TRBJ2-7
clone size: few
V gene: TRBV6-1
D gene: .
CDR3 DNA: TGTGCCAGCAGACGCCGACTAGACTACGAGCAGTACTTC
CDR3 protein: CASRRRLDYEQYF

J gene: TRBJ1-5
clone size: .
V gene: TRBV6-6
D gene: .
CDR3 DNA: TGTGCCTCGATCCCGGGGGGGAGGAATCAGCCCCAGCATTTT
CDR3 protein: CASIPGGRNQPQHF

J gene: TRBJ2-3
clone size: .
V gene: TRBV5-4
D gene: .
CDR3 DNA: TGTGCCAGCAGCTTCGACCCATTCACAGATACGCAGTATTTT
CDR3 protein: CASSFDPFTDTQYF

J gene: TRBJ2-2
clone size: .
V gene: TRBV19
D gene: .
CDR3 DNA: TGTGCCAGTAGTATCTCTGGGGGGGAGCTGTTTTTT
CDR3 protein: CASSISGGELFF

J gene: TRBJ2-1
clone size: .
V gene: TRBV7-9
D gene: .
CDR3 DNA: TGTGCCAGCAGCTTAGATGGTTTGGCCTACAATGAGCAGTTCTTC
CDR3 protein: CASSLDGLAYNEQFF

J gene: TRBJ1-4
clone size: .
V gene: TRBV6-5
D gene: .
CDR3 DNA: TGTGCCAGCAGTTATACCCAGTTGAATAATGAAAAACTGTTTTTT
CDR3 protein: CASSYTQLNNEKLFF

J gene: TRBJ2-7
clone size: .
V gene: TRBV9
D gene: TRBD1
CDR3 DNA: TGTGCCAGCAGTCCGGGACAGGGCTACGAGCAGTACTTC
CDR3 protein: CASSPGQGYEQYF

J gene: TRBJ1-4
clone size: .
V gene: TRBV6-6
D gene: .
CDR3 DNA: TGTGCCAGCAGTACCCAGGGTGGGGAAAAACTGTTTTTT
CDR3 protein: CASSTQGGEKLFF

J gene: TRBJ2-7
clone size: .
V gene: TRBV18
D gene: .
CDR3 DNA: TGTGCCAGCTCACTCGGTACCACCGAGCAGTACTTC
CDR3 protein: CASSLGTTEQYF